This note documents a single T cell receptor beta chain sequence. This record belongs to a study of blood T cell repertoires in COVID-19. Study context: The samples span acute and convalescent COVID-19 from the United States, Italy and Spain.

In the original workflow: Quantification of nucleated cells was approximated via reference gene primer amplification. TCRdb keeps only in-frame clones here, not all; method: immunoSEQ multiplex PCR. For V, J and clone size, that table is used; D and trimming come from the DNA. The sample yields 400,000 to 500,000 clones, 70% to 90% seen once. CDR3 length equals 16 residues. Germline values: CDR1 LNHNV, CDR2 YYDKDF (reference sequence). The ends were cut back, 0 bases at V and 2 bases at J, with 8 bases in the middle. The V and J genes are TRBV15 and TRBJ2-6; TRBD1 is a possible D gene (5 bases). The TCR comes from a woman aged 18-29 years who had been exposed to COVID-19. Sequencing input: PBMCs or T cells enriched from blood (not recorded which). The CDR3: CATSRDRVTGANVLTF. The CDR3 region has the DNA TGTGCCACCAGCAGAGACAGGGTGACTGGGGCCAACGTCCTGACTTTC.